This TCR beta chain was recorded in a study of cytotoxic CD8 clonotypes in ibrutinib-treated CLL. Clones were sequenced by immunoSEQ multiplex PCR, and TCRdb holds only the in-frame ones, with some missing. The profile shows approximately 320,000 clones, over 60% of them singletons. Trimming pared 3 bases from V and 10 bases from J, leaving 13 bases between. Germline CDR1 PRHDT, CDR2 FYEKMQ (reference sequence). The CDR3 extends over 13 amino acids. This sequence joins TRBV13 and TRBJ2-1, with D maybe TRBD2 (5 bases). The sequence derives from a human donor with chronic lymphocytic leukemia. The starting material was PBMCs, obtained after 36 months of ibrutinib treatment. CDR3 in DNA: TGTGCCAGCAGCTTCCCTCTAGCAGGCGAGCAGTTCTTC. Translated: CASSFPLAGEQFF.